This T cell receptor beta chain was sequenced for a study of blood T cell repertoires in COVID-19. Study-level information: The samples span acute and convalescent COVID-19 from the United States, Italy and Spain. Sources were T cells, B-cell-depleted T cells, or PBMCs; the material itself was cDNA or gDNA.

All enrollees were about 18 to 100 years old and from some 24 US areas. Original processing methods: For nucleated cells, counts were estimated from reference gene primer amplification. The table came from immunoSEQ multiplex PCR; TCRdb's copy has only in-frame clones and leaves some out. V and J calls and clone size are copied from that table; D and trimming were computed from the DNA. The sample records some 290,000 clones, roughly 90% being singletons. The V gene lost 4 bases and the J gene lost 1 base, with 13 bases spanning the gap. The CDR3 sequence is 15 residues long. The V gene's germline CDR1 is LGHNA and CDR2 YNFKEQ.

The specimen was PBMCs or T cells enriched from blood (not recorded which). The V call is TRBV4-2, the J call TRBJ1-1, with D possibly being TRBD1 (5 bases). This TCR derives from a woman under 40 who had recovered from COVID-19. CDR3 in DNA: TGTGCCAGCAGCCCGTCCGGACACCCGAACACTGAAGCTTTCTTT. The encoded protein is CASSPSGHPNTEAFF.